These 2 T cell receptor beta chains were sequenced from one sample in a study of CD8+CD57+ T cells in acquired aplastic anemia. Patients chosen for sequencing had shown CD8+CD57+ cell expansion by flow cytometry. Researchers used genomic DNA as the template to profile TCR beta VDJ and CDR3. TCRdb re-derived calls from the reads in MiXCR, one entry per CDR3 protein. Found here are 150,000 to 200,000 distinct CDR3 sequences, approximately 48% of them singletons; the top ten hold about 1.8%. Sequenced input: sorted CD4+, CD8+, or CD8+CD57+ T cells (not recorded which) from PBMCs. Receptors originate from a human donor with aplastic anemia.

V usage is TRBV15 and J usage is TRBJ2-3, with unresolved D. With 0 bases removed from V and 0 bases from J, the gap between germline ends came to 7 bases. CDR1 and CDR2 from the germline V gene are LNHNV and YYDKDF (reference sequence). This CDR3 comprises 15 residues. The CDR3 DNA reads TGTGCCACCAGCAGAGAGCTCCTTAGCACAGATACGCAGTATTTT. It is translated as CATSRELLSTDTQYF.

This clonotype was recorded a few times. The chain links TRBV20-1 to TRBJ2-3; TRBD2 matches 10 bases. The CDR3 is 15 amino acids. Germline CDR1 is DFQATT and CDR2 is SNEGSKA (reference sequence). The junction had 12 bases not matched to a gene; V was cut back by 3 bases and J by 9 bases. The CDR3 protein is CSARRATSGTGTQYF. CDR3 DNA: TGCAGTGCTAGGAGGGCAACTAGCGGGACAGGCACGCAGTATTTT.